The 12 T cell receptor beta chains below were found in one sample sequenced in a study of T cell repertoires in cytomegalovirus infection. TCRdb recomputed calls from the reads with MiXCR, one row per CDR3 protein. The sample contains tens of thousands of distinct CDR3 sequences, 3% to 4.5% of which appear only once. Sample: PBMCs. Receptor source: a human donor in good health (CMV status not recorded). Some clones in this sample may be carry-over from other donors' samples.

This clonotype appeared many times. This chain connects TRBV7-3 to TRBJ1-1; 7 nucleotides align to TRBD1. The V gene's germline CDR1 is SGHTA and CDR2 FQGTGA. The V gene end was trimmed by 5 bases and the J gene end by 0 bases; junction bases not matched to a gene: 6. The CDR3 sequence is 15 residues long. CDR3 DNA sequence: TGTGCCAGCAGCCGAGAAGGGGGCCTGAACACTGAAGCTTTCTTT. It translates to CASSREGGLNTEAFF.

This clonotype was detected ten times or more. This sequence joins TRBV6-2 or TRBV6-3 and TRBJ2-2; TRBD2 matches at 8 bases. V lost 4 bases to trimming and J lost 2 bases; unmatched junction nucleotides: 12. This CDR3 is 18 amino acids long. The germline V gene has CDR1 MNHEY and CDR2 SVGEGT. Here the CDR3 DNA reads TGTGCCAGCAGTTCCCCGAAGGGGCGGGGGGTTAACACCGGGGAGCTGTTTTTT. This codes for CASSSPKGRGVNTGELFF.

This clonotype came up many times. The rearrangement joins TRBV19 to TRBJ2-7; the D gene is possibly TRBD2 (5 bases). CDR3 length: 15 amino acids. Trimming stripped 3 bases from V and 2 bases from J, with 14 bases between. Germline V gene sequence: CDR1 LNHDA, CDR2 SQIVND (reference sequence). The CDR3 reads CASSMGWGDPYEQYF. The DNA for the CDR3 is TGTGCCAGTAGTATGGGTTGGGGAGATCCCTACGAGCAGTACTTC.

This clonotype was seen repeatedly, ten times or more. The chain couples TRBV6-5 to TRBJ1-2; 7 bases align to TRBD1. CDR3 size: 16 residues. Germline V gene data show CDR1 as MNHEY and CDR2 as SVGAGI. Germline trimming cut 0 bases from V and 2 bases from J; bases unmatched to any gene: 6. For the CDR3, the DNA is TGTGCCAGCAGTTACTCTCCGGGACAGTCGAACTATGGCTACACCTTC. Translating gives CASSYSPGQSNYGYTF.

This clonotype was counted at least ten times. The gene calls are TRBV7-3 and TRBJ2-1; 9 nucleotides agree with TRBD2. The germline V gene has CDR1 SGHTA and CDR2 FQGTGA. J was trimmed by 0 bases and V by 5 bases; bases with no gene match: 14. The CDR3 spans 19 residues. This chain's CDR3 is CASSRMGRGGQSSYNEQFF. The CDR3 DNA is TGTGCCAGCAGCCGAATGGGGCGGGGGGGTCAGAGCTCCTACAATGAGCAGTTCTTC. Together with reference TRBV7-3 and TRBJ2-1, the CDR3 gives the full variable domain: GAGVSQTPSNKVTEKGKYVELRCDPISGHTALYWYRQSLGQGPEFLIYFQGTGAADDSGLPNDRFFAVRPEGSVSTLKIQRTERGDSAVYLCASSRMGRGGQSSYNEQFFGPGTRLTVL.

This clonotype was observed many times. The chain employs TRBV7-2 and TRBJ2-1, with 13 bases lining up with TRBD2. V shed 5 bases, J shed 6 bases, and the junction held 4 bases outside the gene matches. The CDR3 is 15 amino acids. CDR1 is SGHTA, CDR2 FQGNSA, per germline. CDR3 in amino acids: CASSKRTSGGNEQFF. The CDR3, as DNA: TGTGCCAGCAGCAAGCGGACTAGCGGGGGCAATGAGCAGTTCTTC.

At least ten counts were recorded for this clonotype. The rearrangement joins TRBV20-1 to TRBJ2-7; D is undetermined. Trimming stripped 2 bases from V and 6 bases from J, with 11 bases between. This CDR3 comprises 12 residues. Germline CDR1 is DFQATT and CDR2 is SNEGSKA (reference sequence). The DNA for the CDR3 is TGCAGTGCTAGAATCCGAGTAGCCGAGCAGTACTTC. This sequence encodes CSARIRVAEQYF.

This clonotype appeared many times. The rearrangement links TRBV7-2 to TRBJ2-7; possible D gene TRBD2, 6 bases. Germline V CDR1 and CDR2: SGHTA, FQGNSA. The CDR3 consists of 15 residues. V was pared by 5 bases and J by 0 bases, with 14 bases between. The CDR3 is CASSLTGRGSYEQYF. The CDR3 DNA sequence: TGTGCCAGCAGCCTAACCGGGCGGGGCTCCTACGAGCAGTACTTC.

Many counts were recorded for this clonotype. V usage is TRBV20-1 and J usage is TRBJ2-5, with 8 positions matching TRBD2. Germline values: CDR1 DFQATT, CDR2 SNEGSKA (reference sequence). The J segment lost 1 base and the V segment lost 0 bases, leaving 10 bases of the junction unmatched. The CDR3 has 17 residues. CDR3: CSARDRVGGGFQETQYF. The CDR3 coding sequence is TGCAGTGCTAGAGATCGGGTTGGCGGGGGGTTCCAAGAGACCCAGTACTTC.

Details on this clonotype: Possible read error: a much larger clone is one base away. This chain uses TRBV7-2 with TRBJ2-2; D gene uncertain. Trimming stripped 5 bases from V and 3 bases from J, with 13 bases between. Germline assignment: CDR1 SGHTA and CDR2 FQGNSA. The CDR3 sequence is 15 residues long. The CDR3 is CASSEQIRDTGELFF. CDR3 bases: TGTGCCAGCAGCGAACAGATCCGGGACACCGGGGAGCTGTTTTTT.

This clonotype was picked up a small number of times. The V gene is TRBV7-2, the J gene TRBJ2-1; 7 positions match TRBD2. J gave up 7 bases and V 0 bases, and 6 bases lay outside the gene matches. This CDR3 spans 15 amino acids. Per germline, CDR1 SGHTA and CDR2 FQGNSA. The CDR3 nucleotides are TGTGCCAGCAGCTTAGCGGGAGGGATGAGGAATGAGCAGTTCTTC. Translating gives CASSLAGGMRNEQFF. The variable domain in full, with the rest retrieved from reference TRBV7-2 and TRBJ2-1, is GAGVSQSPSNKVTEKGKDVELRCDPISGHTALYWYRQSLGQGLEFLIYFQGNSAPDKSGLPSDRFSAERTGGSVSTLTIQRTQQEDSAVYLCASSLAGGMRNEQFFGPGTRLTVL.

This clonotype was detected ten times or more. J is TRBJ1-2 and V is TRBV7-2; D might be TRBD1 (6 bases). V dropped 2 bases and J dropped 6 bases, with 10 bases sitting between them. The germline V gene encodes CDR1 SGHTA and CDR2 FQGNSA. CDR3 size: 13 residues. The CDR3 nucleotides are TGTGCCAGCAGCTTATGGCAGGGGCATGGCTACACCTTC. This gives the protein CASSLWQGHGYTF.